The sequence of this T cell receptor beta chain was determined in a study of blood T cells in healthy people across ages. Study-level results: TCR beta diversity per million T cells fell roughly linearly with age. Relative to aged donors, long-lived donors carried more naive CD4+ cells and displayed higher diversity. One million T cells yielded diversity estimates that were considered underestimates.

Individuals who donated were healthy Caucasians from Russia aged about 6 to 100. As to this clonotype: Its antigen is not identified.

A sample-barcoded 5' primer and a J-beta primer mix were used in a second PCR of roughly 7 to 11 cycles. MiXCR, applied by TCRdb to the 5' RACE reads, yields one record per CDR3 protein. The sample gives about 580,000 distinct CDR3 sequences, around half of which show up once; around 25% is in the top ten. The TCR comes from an elderly man in good health. The source material was blood.

The CDR3 spells CASSPRLTGRLSYEQYF. CDR3 DNA sequence: TGTGCCAGCTCACCCAGACTGACAGGGCGTCTATCCTACGAGCAGTACTTC. V usage is TRBV18 and J usage is TRBJ2-7; 7 bases agree with TRBD1. The CDR3 length is 17 residues. The V and J ends lost 3 bases and 1 base, in that order; junction bases with no gene match: 12. CDR1 is KGHSH and CDR2 is LQKENI in the germline V gene.